The clone carrying this T cell receptor beta chain has at least ten counts. What it recognizes is unknown. The data stem from a study of T cells after yellow fever vaccination. Across the study: The authors prepared low-cell-number fractions using SMART-Seq v4 Ultra Low Input. Findings and limits, study-wide: CD4 and CD8 compartments shared a small share of clonotypes. Among primary-vaccination clones, most reappeared after the booster, at about 95% for CD4 and 85% to 90% for CD8.

TCR cDNA was made by 5'RACE template switching, adding a universal primer site and UMIs. TCRdb reprocessed the 5' RACE reads via MiXCR and lists one record per CDR3 protein. The data show hundreds of thousands of distinct CDR3 sequences, over 15% seen once. This sample comprised PBMCs, obtained before the yellow fever booster vaccination. This receptor was identified in a man aged 18-30 years who received the YFV17D yellow fever vaccine.

CDR3 in amino acids: CASSSDRENTIYF. CDR3 DNA sequence: TGTGCCAGCAGCTCGGACAGGGAAAACACCATATATTTT. The chain employs TRBV7-3 and TRBJ1-3, with TRBD1 matching over 8 bases. Trimming removed 4 bases from V and 6 bases from J; junction bases left unmatched: 2. This CDR3 has 13 residues. Germline CDR1 SGHTA, CDR2 FQGTGA. Drawing the rest from reference TRBV7-3 and TRBJ1-3, the complete variable domain is GAGVSQTPSNKVTEKGKYVELRCDPISGHTALYWYRQSLGQGPEFLIYFQGTGAADDSGLPNDRFFAVRPEGSVSTLKIQRTERGDSAVYLCASSSDRENTIYFGEGSWLTVV.